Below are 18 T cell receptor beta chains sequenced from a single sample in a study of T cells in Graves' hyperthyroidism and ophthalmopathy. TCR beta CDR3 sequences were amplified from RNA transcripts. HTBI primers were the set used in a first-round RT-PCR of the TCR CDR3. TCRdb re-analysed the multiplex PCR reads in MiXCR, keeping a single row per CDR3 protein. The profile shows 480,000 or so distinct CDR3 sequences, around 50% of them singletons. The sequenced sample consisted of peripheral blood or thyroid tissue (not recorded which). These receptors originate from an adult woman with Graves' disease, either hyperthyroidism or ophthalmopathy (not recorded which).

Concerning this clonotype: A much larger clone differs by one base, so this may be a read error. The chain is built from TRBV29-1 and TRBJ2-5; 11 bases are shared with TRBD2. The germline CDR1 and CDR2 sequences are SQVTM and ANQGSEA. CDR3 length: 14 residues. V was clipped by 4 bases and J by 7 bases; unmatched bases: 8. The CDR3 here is CSVVTSGSKGTQYF. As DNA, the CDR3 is TGCAGCGTTGTTACTAGCGGGAGCAAAGGGACCCAGTACTTC.

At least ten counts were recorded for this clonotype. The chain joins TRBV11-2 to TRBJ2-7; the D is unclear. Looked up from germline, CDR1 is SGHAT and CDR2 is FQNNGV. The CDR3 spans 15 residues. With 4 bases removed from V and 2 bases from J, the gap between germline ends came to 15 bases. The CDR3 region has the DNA TGTGCCAGCAGCTCCCCTCAGGCCATTACCTACGAGCAGTACTTC. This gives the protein CASSSPQAITYEQYF.

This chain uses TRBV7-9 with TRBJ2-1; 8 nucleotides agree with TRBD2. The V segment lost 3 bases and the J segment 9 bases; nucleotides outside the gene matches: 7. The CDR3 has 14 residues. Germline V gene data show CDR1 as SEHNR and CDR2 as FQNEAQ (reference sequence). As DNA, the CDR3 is TGTGCCAGCAGCTTTTATCGGGAGGGGACTGAGCAGTTCTTC. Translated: CASSFYREGTEQFF.

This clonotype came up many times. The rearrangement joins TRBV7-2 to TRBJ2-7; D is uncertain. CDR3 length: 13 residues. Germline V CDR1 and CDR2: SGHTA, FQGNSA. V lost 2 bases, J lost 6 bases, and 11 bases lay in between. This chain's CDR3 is CASSLYERGEQYF. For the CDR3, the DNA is TGTGCCAGCAGCTTATACGAGCGAGGCGAGCAGTACTTC. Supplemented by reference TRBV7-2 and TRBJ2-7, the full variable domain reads GAGVSQSPSNKVTEKGKDVELRCDPISGHTALYWYRQSLGQGLEFLIYFQGNSAPDKSGLPSDRFSAERTGGSVSTLTIQRTQQEDSAVYLCASSLYERGEQYFGPGTRLTVT.

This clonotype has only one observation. CDR3 bases: TGTGCCAGCAGCGCGTCCGGGAGGGCCCTCACAGAGACCCAGTACTTC. Its translation is CASSASGRALTETQYF. This chain connects TRBV2 to TRBJ2-5; 8 nucleotides match TRBD2. J was trimmed by 4 bases and V by 6 bases; bases with no gene match: 13. The CDR3 loop spans 16 amino acids. Germline CDR1 SNHLY, CDR2 FYNNEI.

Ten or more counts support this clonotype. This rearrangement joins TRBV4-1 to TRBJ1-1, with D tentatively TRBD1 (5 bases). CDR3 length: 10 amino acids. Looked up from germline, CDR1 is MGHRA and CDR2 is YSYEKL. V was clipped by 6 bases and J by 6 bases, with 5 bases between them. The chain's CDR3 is CASRGAEAFF. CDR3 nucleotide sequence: TGCGCCAGCAGGGGGGCTGAAGCTTTCTTT.

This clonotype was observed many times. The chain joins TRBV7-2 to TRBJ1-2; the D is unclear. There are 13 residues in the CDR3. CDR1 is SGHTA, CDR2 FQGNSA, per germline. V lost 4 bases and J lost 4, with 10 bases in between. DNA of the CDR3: TGTGCCAGCAGCTCCCGAGGTCTCTATGGCTACACCTTC. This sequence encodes CASSSRGLYGYTF.

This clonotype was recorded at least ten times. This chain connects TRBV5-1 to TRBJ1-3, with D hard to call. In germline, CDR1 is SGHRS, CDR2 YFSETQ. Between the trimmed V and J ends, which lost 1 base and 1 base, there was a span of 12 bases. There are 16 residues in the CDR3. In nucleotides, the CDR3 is TGCGCCAGCAGCTTGTACGATCGCTCTTCTGGAAACACCATATATTTT. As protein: CASSLYDRSSGNTIYF.

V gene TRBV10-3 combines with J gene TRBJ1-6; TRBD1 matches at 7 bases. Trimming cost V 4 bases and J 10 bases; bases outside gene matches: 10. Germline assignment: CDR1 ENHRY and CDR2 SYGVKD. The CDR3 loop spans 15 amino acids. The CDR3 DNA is TGTGCCATCAGTGGCCAGGGGCAGGGGGGCTCACCCCTCCACTTT. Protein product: CAISGQGQGGSPLHF.

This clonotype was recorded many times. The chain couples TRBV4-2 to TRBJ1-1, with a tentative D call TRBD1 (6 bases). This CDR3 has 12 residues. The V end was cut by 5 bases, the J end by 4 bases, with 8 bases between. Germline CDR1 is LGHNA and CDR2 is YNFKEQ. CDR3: CASSEQGTEAFF. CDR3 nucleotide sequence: TGTGCCAGCAGCGAACAGGGCACTGAAGCTTTCTTT.

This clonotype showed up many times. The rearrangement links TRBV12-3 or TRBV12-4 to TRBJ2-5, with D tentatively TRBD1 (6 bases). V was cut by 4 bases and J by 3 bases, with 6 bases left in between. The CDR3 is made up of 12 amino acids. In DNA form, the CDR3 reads TGTGCCAGCAGTTCAGGGGAAGAGACCCAGTACTTC. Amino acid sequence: CASSSGEETQYF.

CDR3 coding DNA: TGTGCCAGCACTACTTCATCGGGAGGGGAGACCCAGTACTTC. This translates into CASTTSSGGETQYF. The chain joins TRBV2 to TRBJ2-5; 8 nucleotides align to TRBD2. With V trimmed by 7 bases and J by 5 bases, 9 bases remained unmatched. Germline V lookup: CDR1 SNHLY, CDR2 FYNNEI. This CDR3 region has 14 residues.

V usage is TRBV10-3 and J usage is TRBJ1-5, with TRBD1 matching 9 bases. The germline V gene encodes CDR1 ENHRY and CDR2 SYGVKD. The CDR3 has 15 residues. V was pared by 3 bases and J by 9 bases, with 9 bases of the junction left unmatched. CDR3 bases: TGTGCCATCAGTGATGGGACAGGGTGGCCGGGGCCCCAGCATTTT. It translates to CAISDGTGWPGPQHF.

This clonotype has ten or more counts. CDR3 loop: CASSYSTSGGRNYGYTF. CDR3 DNA: TGTGCCAGCAGTTACTCCACTTCGGGGGGCCGCAACTATGGCTACACCTTC. J is TRBJ1-2 and V is TRBV6-5; TRBD1 might be the D (6 bases). Per germline, CDR1 MNHEY and CDR2 SVGAGI. V dropped 0 bases and J dropped 2 bases, with 16 bases sitting between them. The CDR3 totals 17 residues.

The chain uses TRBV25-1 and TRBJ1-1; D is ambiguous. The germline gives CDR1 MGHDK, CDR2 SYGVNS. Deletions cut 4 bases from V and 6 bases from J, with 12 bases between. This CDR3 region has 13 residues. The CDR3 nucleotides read TGTGCCAGCAGTGCATTCGTAGCTCCTGAAGCTTTCTTT. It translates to CASSAFVAPEAFF.

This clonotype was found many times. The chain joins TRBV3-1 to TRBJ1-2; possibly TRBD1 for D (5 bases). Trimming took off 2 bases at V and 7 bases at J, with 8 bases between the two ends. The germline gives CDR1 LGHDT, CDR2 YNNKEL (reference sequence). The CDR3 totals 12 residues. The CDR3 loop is CASSQHGGGYTF. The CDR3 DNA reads TGTGCCAGCAGCCAACATGGGGGTGGCTACACCTTC.

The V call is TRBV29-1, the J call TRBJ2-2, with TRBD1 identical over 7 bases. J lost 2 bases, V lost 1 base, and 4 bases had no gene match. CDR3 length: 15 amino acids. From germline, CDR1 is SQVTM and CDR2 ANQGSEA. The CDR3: CSVEGDRANTGELFF. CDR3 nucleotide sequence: TGCAGCGTTGAAGGCGACAGGGCTAACACCGGGGAGCTGTTTTTT.

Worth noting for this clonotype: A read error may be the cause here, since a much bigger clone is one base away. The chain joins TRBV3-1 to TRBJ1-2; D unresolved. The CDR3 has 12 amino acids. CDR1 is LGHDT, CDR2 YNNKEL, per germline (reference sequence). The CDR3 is CAGSQGSGGYTF. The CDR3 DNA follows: TGTGCCGGCAGCCAAGGCAGTGGCGGCTACACCTTC. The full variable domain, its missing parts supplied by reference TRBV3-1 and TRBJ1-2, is DTAVSQTPKYLVTQMGNDKSIKCEQNLGHDTMYWYKQDSKKFLKIMFSYNNKELIINETVPNRFSPKSPDKAHLNLHINSLELGDSAVYFCAGSQGSGGYTFGSGTRLTVV.